The 19 T cell receptor beta chains in this list originate from one sample, sequenced in a study of Tregs in tolerant kidney transplant recipients. The repertoire was sequenced with immunoSEQ multiplex PCR; TCRdb's copy has only in-frame clones and lacks some. The data show about 120,000 clones, with roughly 92% seen just once and roughly 0.63% held by the top ten. Input material: CD4+ T cells from blood. Receptor source: a human donor in good health.

A few counts support this clone. This chain connects TRBV6-4 to TRBJ1-1, with D uncertain. The CDR3 has 13 residues. Trimming cost V 6 bases and J 3 bases, with 11 bases left between them. CDR1 and CDR2 (germline): MRHNA, SNTAGT. CDR3: CASRQVLDTEAFF. CDR3 DNA: TGTGCCAGCAGGCAGGTATTGGACACTGAAGCTTTCTTT.

Only a few counts were recorded for this clone. This chain uses TRBV6-5 with TRBJ2-7; D possibly uses TRBD1 or TRBD2 (6 bases each). Germline CDR1 is MNHEY and CDR2 is SVGAGI. The CDR3 spans 15 residues. Trimming removed 5 bases from V and 4 bases from J, with 18 bases in between. The CDR3 coding sequence is TGTGCCAGCAGTCGAGACTGGGGGGCGCAATACGAGCAGTACTTC. Encoded protein: CASSRDWGAQYEQYF.

J is TRBJ2-7 and V is TRBV4-1, with D unclear. The V and J ends lost 3 bases and 4 bases respectively, with 16 bases between them. The CDR3 covers 15 residues. Germline V CDR1 and CDR2: MGHRA, YSYEKL. The CDR3, as DNA: TGCGCCAGCAGCCATGGGTCGGCTCCCCCATACGAGCAGTACTTC. Residues: CASSHGSAPPYEQYF.

This clone was counted only a few times. The chain couples TRBV6-5 to TRBJ1-2; TRBD1 is a possible D gene (5 bases). The CDR3 is 13 amino acids. V dropped 4 bases and J dropped 4 bases, with 10 bases sitting between them. Germline V gene lookup returns CDR1 MNHEY and CDR2 SVGAGI. The CDR3 here is CASSFRDSYGYTF. The CDR3 DNA is TGTGCCAGCAGTTTCCGAGACAGCTATGGCTACACCTTC.

The chain joins TRBV30 to TRBJ2-1; D is uncertain. Germline V gene lookup returns CDR1 GTSNPN and CDR2 SVGIG (reference sequence). V was cut by 0 bases and J by 6 bases, with 6 bases left in between. This CDR3 contains 12 residues. CDR3 protein: CAWSVRRNEQFF. CDR3 in DNA: TGTGCCTGGAGTGTACGGCGCAATGAGCAGTTCTTC.

The gene calls are TRBV7-3 and TRBJ2-1; TRBD1 aligns across 9 bases. V trimming: 2 bases; J trimming: 1 base; junction bases outside the gene matches: 3. The CDR3 sequence is 16 residues long. Germline V gene data show CDR1 as SGHTA and CDR2 as FQGTGA. This CDR3 reads CASSLGQGSSYNEQFF. The CDR3 DNA reads TGTGCCAGCAGCTTAGGACAGGGGAGTTCCTACAATGAGCAGTTCTTC.

V is TRBV18 and J is TRBJ2-1; TRBD2 matches at 8 bases. CDR1 is KGHSH, CDR2 LQKENI, per germline. V was clipped by 8 bases and J by 6 bases; unmatched bases: 15. The CDR3 sequence is 16 residues long. The CDR3 region has the DNA TGTGCCAGCCCGCCCCCCGGGAGGGCCGTGGTCAATGAGCAGTTCTTC. Residues: CASPPPGRAVVNEQFF.

As regards this clone: No DNA is shown, since the ends of the CDR3 on it are uncertain; the CDR3 is the one TCRdb lists. The chain carries TRBV2 and TRBJ2-7; the DNA was not compared with TRBD2, the D call given in the table. The germline V gene encodes CDR1 SNHLY and CDR2 FYNNEI. Including both end residues, the CDR3 is 14 amino acids long. CDR3 amino acids: CASSILGGAYEQYF.

The CDR3 loop is CASSLGKLGLYYEQYF. CDR3 in DNA: TGCGCCAGCAGCTTGGGGAAACTAGGATTGTACTACGAGCAGTACTTC. The genes are TRBV5-1 and TRBJ2-7; D might be TRBD2 (5 bases). CDR1 is SGHRS, CDR2 YFSETQ, per germline. The CDR3 is 16 amino acids. V lost 0 bases and J lost 3, with 16 bases in between.

CDR3 protein: CASRRSSTDTQYF. The CDR3 DNA reads TGTGCCAGCCGGAGGTCTAGCACAGATACGCAGTATTTT. The chain couples TRBV11-3 to TRBJ2-3; D is possibly TRBD2 (5 bases). Germline V gives CDR1 SGHNT, CDR2 YENEEA. The V and J ends lost 8 bases and 0 bases respectively, with 9 bases between them. The CDR3 is 13 amino acids.

The genes are TRBV7-9 and TRBJ2-1; no clear D gene. Trimming shortened V by 0 bases and J by 9 bases, and 3 bases separated the two germline ends. The CDR3 has 11 residues. Germline V gene data show CDR1 as SEHNR and CDR2 as FQNEAQ (reference sequence). The CDR3 region is CASSLAREQFF. CDR3 coding DNA: TGTGCCAGCAGCTTAGCTCGTGAGCAGTTCTTC. Based on the CDR3 plus reference TRBV7-9 and TRBJ2-1, the full variable domain is DTGVSQNPRHKITKRGQNVTFRCDPISEHNRLYWYRQTLGQGPEFLTYFQNEAQLEKSRLLSDRFSAERPKGSFSTLEIQRTEQGDSAMYLCASSLAREQFFGPGTRLTVL.

This CDR3 reads CASSPRGQDNEKLFF. The DNA of the CDR3 is TGTGCCAGCAGCCCCCGGGGGCAGGATAATGAAAAACTGTTTTTT. The chain has TRBV7-9 and TRBJ1-4; tentatively, D is TRBD1 (6 bases). The CDR3 covers 15 residues. V lost 5 bases to trimming and J lost 4 bases, with 14 bases between them. The germline V gene encodes CDR1 SEHNR and CDR2 FQNEAQ (reference sequence).

The chain has TRBV25-1 and TRBJ2-2; TRBD2 is a possible D gene (5 bases). Germline V gene data show CDR1 as MGHDK and CDR2 as SYGVNS. V was pared by 7 bases and J by 3 bases, with 9 bases between. There are 13 residues in the CDR3. CDR3 region: CASTGRDTGELFF. In DNA, the CDR3 is TGTGCCAGCACGGGAAGGGACACCGGGGAGCTGTTTTTT.

This chain connects TRBV5-8 to TRBJ1-3, with 8 bases identical to TRBD1. Trimming at V came to 3 bases and at J to 4 bases, leaving 6 bases not matched to a gene. This CDR3 has 15 residues. Looked up from germline, CDR1 is SGHTS and CDR2 is YDEGEE. The CDR3 nucleotides read TGTGCCAGCAGCTCCCAGGGACAGGCAGGAAACACCATATATTTT. It translates to CASSSQGQAGNTIYF.

This clone came up once. CDR3: CSVRQGTNTEAFF. CDR3 sequence (DNA): TGCAGCGTCCGACAGGGAACGAACACTGAAGCTTTCTTT. This rearrangement joins TRBV29-1 to TRBJ1-1; TRBD1 agrees at 7 bases. The germline gives CDR1 SQVTM, CDR2 ANQGSEA. Unmatched junction bases numbered 5, after V lost 6 bases and J lost 1 base. The CDR3 sequence is 13 residues long.

This clone was picked up a small number of times. The chain has TRBV6-6 and TRBJ2-5; D is unresolved. This CDR3 contains 13 residues. Trimming pared 7 bases from V and 5 bases from J, leaving 14 bases between. CDR1 and CDR2 (germline): MNHNY, SVGAGI (reference sequence). The CDR3 region has the DNA TGTGCCAGCAAACCCCCCCAGAGGGAGACCCAGTACTTC. It translates to CASKPPQRETQYF.

The chain carries TRBV29-1 and TRBJ1-1; D may be TRBD1 (5 bases). This CDR3 contains 13 residues. The V end lost 5 bases, the J end lost 6 bases, and 16 bases lay between the germline ends. Germline lookup yields CDR1 SQVTM and CDR2 ANQGSEA. In DNA, the CDR3 is TGCAGCGTTAGGCGAGGGGAGGTCCCTGAAGCTTTCTTT. This translates into CSVRRGEVPEAFF.

The CDR3 protein is CASSSLRGAGVPYEQYF. CDR3 bases: TGTGCCAGCAGCTCATTAAGAGGGGCGGGAGTCCCCTACGAGCAGTACTTC. The chain employs TRBV7-9 and TRBJ2-7; 7 bases agree with TRBD2. From germline, CDR1 is SEHNR and CDR2 FQNEAQ (reference sequence). V trimming: 4 bases; J trimming: 2 bases; junction bases outside the gene matches: 14. The CDR3 sequence is 17 residues long.

Written as DNA, the CDR3 is TGTGCCAGCAGCTTAGGAGGGGATGGGGAGACCCAGTACTTC. It is translated as CASSLGGDGETQYF. V is TRBV11-3 and J is TRBJ2-5, with D possibly called TRBD1 or TRBD2 (5 bases each). V shed 1 base and J shed 5 bases, with 11 bases lying between them. CDR1 is SGHNT, CDR2 YENEEA, per germline. The CDR3 is 14 residues long.